This passage covers 19 T cell receptor beta chains from one sample sequenced in a study of blood T cell repertoires in COVID-19 (dated by TCRdb to about 2020). The library was obtained by the immunoSEQ multiplex PCR assay. TCRdb provides this immuneACCESS table in a form limited to in-frame rearrangements. Some clones are lacking; in checked studies, under half of them reflect an unresolved V gene, and why the rest are absent is not known. The sample data list 250,000 to 300,000 clones, and around 87% of these were observed just once. The top ten constitute 2.2% of the sample. The sequenced sample was peripheral blood. The source of these receptors is a woman aged 45-59 years who had recovered from COVID-19.

The chain links TRBV30 to TRBJ1-1; TRBD1 agrees at 11 bases. Per germline, CDR1 GTSNPN and CDR2 SVGIG (reference sequence). The J segment lost 5 bases and the V segment lost 5 bases, leaving 7 bases of the junction unmatched. The CDR3 contains 14 residues. CDR3 sequence reads: CAWGYGTGGTEAFF. In nucleotides, the CDR3 is TGTGCCTGGGGTTACGGGACAGGGGGGACTGAAGCTTTCTTT.

The chain is built from TRBV7-2 and TRBJ1-3; 8 nucleotides line up with TRBD1. This CDR3 has 16 residues. Germline V gene lookup returns CDR1 SGHTA and CDR2 FQGNSA. V was pared by 5 bases and J by 1 base, with 7 bases of the junction left unmatched. CDR3 loop: CASSPWTGQSGNTIYF. In DNA form, the CDR3 reads TGTGCCAGCAGCCCGTGGACAGGGCAATCTGGAAACACCATATATTTT.

The rearrangement links TRBV20-1 to TRBJ1-1, with no clear D. Germline V gives CDR1 DFQATT, CDR2 SNEGSKA (reference sequence). The V end was cut by 5 bases, the J end by 8 bases, with 12 bases between. The CDR3 is made up of 11 amino acids. CDR3 nucleotides: TGCAGTGCTGGGTCAGGTCGGGAAGCTTTCTTT. Encoded protein: CSAGSGREAFF.

This clone was seen just once. The rearrangement joins TRBV11-2 to TRBJ2-3; 9 bases are shared with TRBD2. The CDR3 has 17 residues. Germline CDR1 is SGHAT and CDR2 is FQNNGV. Unmatched junction bases numbered 7, after V lost 1 base and J lost 2 bases. The CDR3 nucleotides are TGTGCCAGCAGCTTAGGCGGGCGGGGGGGAACCACAGATACGCAGTATTTT. This sequence encodes CASSLGGRGGTTDTQYF.

The chain employs TRBV30 and TRBJ2-3; D is uncertain. CDR3 size: 11 residues. Trimming shortened V by 0 bases and J by 7 bases, and 5 bases separated the two germline ends. Germline CDR1 GTSNPN, CDR2 SVGIG (reference sequence). The CDR3 nucleotides are TGTGCCTGGAGTGTAATATATACGCAGTATTTT. Translated: CAWSVIYTQYF.

The chain recombines TRBV18 with TRBJ2-2; D not certain. Germline values: CDR1 KGHSH, CDR2 LQKENI. The V end lost 6 bases, the J end lost 5 bases, and 4 bases lay between the germline ends. The CDR3 loop spans 11 amino acids. The DNA for the CDR3 is TGTGCCAGCTCGTCGACCGGGGAGCTGTTTTTT. Protein sequence: CASSSTGELFF.

This clone was seen a single time. The chain links TRBV5-4 to TRBJ2-5; possible D gene TRBD1, 5 bases. The germline V gene has CDR1 SGHNT and CDR2 YYREEE (reference sequence). This CDR3 contains 15 residues. Trimming took 3 bases from V and 1 from J, leaving 13 bases between them. In DNA form, the CDR3 reads TGTGCCAGCAGCTCTGAAGGGGTCCCCCAAGAGACCCAGTACTTC. It encodes CASSSEGVPQETQYF.

The chain combines TRBV19 with TRBJ2-2; possible D gene TRBD2, 5 bases. The length of the CDR3 is 15 residues. CDR1 and CDR2 (germline): LNHDA, SQIVND (reference sequence). V shed 1 base and J shed 4 bases, with 10 bases lying between them. The CDR3 coding sequence is TGTGCCAGTAGTATAGGGAGACTAACCACCGGGGAGCTGTTTTTT. Its protein product is CASSIGRLTTGELFF.

The V call is TRBV6-6, the J call TRBJ1-1; D possibly corresponds to TRBD1 (5 bases). The germline V gene has CDR1 MNHNY and CDR2 SVGAGI (reference sequence). V was shortened by 6 bases and J by 4 bases, with 15 bases between the two germline ends. CDR3 length equals 14 residues. The DNA for the CDR3 is TGTGCCAGCAGCCTACCGGGGACTGGCACTGAAGCTTTCTTT. It codes for CASSLPGTGTEAFF.

The sample holds one count of this clone. The same CDR3 arises from other DNA sequences in this sample as well. This chain uses TRBV19 with TRBJ2-7; TRBD2 agrees at 10 bases. The V gene's germline CDR1 is LNHDA and CDR2 SQIVND (reference sequence). The CDR3 extends over 15 amino acids. Trimming removed 1 base from V and 4 bases from J; junction bases left unmatched: 4. CDR3 loop: CASSIGGLAAYEQYF. CDR3 DNA sequence: TGTGCCAGTAGTATAGGAGGACTAGCGGCTTACGAGCAGTACTTC.

The gene calls are TRBV5-1 and TRBJ2-2, with a tentative D call TRBD2 (5 bases). Trimming stripped 4 bases from V and 4 bases from J, with 8 bases between. This CDR3 is 13 amino acids long. Germline loops: CDR1 SGHRS, CDR2 YFSETQ. The CDR3 coding sequence is TGCGCCAGCAGCGTGGACTCCACCGGGGAGCTGTTTTTT. This codes for CASSVDSTGELFF.

The chain joins TRBV5-1 to TRBJ2-1; TRBD1 agrees at 9 bases. Trimming cost V 4 bases and J 6 bases; bases outside gene matches: 5. The CDR3 has 14 amino acids. Germline V gene lookup returns CDR1 SGHRS and CDR2 YFSETQ. The CDR3 loop is CASSRTGEGNEQFF. The CDR3 DNA is TGCGCCAGCAGCAGGACAGGGGAGGGCAATGAGCAGTTCTTC. The variable domain in full, completed from reference TRBV5-1 and TRBJ2-1, reads KAGVTQTPRYLIKTRGQQVTLSCSPISGHRSVSWYQQTPGQGLQFLFEYFSETQRNKGNFPGRFSGRQFSNSRSEMNVSTLELGDSALYLCASSRTGEGNEQFFGPGTRLTVL.

This clone was observed a handful of times. This chain links TRBV5-1 with TRBJ1-2, with no clear D. Germline CDR1 reads SGHRS; CDR2 reads YFSETQ. The CDR3 extends over 13 amino acids. Trimming removed 4 bases from V and 5 bases from J, with 12 bases in between. CDR3 in amino acids: CASSPGTVYGYTF. DNA for the CDR3: TGCGCCAGCAGCCCAGGAACAGTTTATGGCTACACCTTC.

The chain uses TRBV19 and TRBJ2-2, with D unresolved. Per germline, CDR1 LNHDA and CDR2 SQIVND (reference sequence). Trimming stripped 5 bases from V and 6 bases from J, with 10 bases between. CDR3 length: 13 residues. The CDR3 DNA reads TGTGCCAGTAGTCCCGACGCGGCCGGGGAGCTGTTTTTT. It is translated as CASSPDAAGELFF.

The genes are TRBV5-1 and TRBJ2-7; D might be TRBD2 (5 bases). Germline V gene lookup returns CDR1 SGHRS and CDR2 YFSETQ. With 1 base removed from V and 3 bases from J, the gap between germline ends came to 11 bases. The CDR3 has 14 residues. The CDR3 DNA sequence: TGCGCCAGCAGCTTGATGGGAGTTGGCTACGAGCAGTACTTC. It codes for CASSLMGVGYEQYF.

The genes are TRBV18 and TRBJ2-1, with TRBD2 identical over 13 bases. The CDR3 sequence is 17 residues long. Unmatched junction bases numbered 10, after V lost 3 bases and J lost 8 bases. Germline V gene sequence: CDR1 KGHSH, CDR2 LQKENI. The CDR3 bases are TGTGCCAGCTCACCCCTAAAAGGACTAGCGGGAGTCTATGAGCAGTTCTTC. This encodes CASSPLKGLAGVYEQFF.

V and J are TRBV7-9 and TRBJ2-5; D is ambiguous. Trimming pared 3 bases from V and 2 bases from J, leaving 10 bases between. CDR1 and CDR2 from the germline V gene are SEHNR and FQNEAQ (reference sequence). The CDR3 has 14 residues. The CDR3 is CASSFINRQETQYF. DNA for the CDR3: TGTGCCAGCAGCTTTATCAACAGACAAGAGACCCAGTACTTC.

The chain couples TRBV16 to TRBJ1-2, with D perhaps matching TRBD1 (6 bases). This CDR3 is 15 amino acids long. CDR1 is KGHSY, CDR2 FQNENV, per germline. Trimming cost V 7 bases and J 2 bases, with 17 bases left between them. CDR3 protein: CASNLGGALNYGYTF. In DNA, the CDR3 is TGTGCCAGCAATTTAGGGGGAGCCTTGAACTATGGCTACACCTTC.

V is TRBV11-2 and J is TRBJ1-2, with D perhaps matching TRBD1 (5 bases). The CDR3 has 15 residues. Per germline, CDR1 SGHAT and CDR2 FQNNGV. Trimming took 1 base from V and 3 from J, leaving 12 bases between them. The CDR3 here is CASSLGLGGYYGYTF. The CDR3 nucleotides are TGTGCCAGCAGCTTAGGGCTCGGGGGGTACTATGGCTACACCTTC.